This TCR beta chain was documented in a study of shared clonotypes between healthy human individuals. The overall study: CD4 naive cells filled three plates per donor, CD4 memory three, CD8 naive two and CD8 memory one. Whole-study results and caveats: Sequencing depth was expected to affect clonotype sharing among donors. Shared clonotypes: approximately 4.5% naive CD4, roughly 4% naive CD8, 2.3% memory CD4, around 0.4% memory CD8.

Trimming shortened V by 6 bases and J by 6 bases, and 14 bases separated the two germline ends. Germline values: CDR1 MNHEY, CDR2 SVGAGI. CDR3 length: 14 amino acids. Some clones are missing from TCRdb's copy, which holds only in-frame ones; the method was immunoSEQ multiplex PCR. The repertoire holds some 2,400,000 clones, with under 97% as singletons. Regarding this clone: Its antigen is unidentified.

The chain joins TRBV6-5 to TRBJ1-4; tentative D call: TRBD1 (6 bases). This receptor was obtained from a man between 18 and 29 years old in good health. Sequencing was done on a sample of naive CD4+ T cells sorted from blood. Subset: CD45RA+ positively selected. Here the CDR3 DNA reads TGTGCCAGCAGCCTTACAGGGTTGGATGAAAAACTGTTTTTT. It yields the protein CASSLTGLDEKLFF.